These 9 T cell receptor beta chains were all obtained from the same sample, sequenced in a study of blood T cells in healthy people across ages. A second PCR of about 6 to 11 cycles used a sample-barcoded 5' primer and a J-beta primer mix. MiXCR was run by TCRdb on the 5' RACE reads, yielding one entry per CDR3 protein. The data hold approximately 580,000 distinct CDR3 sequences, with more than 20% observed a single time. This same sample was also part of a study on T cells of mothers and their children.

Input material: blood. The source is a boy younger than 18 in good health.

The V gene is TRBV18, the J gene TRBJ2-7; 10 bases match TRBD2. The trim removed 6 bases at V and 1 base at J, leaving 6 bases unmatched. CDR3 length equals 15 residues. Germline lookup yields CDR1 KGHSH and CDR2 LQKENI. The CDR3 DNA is TGTGCCAGCTCTCCAGAGCGGGGGGGTTCCTACGAGCAGTACTTC. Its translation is CASSPERGGSYEQYF.

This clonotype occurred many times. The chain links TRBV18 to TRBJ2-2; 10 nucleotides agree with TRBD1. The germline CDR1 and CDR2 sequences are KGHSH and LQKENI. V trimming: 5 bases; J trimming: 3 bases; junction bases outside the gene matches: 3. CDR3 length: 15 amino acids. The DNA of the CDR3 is TGTGCCAGCTCAACCGGGACAGGGGACACCGGGGAGCTGTTTTTT. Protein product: CASSTGTGDTGELFF.

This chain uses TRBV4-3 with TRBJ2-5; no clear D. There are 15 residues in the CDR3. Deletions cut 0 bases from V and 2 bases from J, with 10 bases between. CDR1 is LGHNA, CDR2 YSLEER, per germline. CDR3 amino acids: CASSQDSHKQETQYF. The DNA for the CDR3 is TGCGCCAGCAGCCAAGATAGCCATAAACAAGAGACCCAGTACTTC.

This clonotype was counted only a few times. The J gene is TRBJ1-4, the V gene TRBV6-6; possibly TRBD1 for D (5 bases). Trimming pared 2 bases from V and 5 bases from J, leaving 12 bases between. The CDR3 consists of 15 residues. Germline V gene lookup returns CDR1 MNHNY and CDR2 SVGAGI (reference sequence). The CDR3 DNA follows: TGTGCCAGCAGTTACGGGACTACCCAAAATGAAAAACTGTTTTTT. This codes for CASSYGTTQNEKLFF.

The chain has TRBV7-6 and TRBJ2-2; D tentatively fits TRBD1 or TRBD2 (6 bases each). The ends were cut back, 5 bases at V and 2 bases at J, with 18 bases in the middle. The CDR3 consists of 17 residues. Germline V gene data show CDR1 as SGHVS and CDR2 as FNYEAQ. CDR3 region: CASSPYTRGHNTGELFF. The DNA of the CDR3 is TGTGCCAGCAGCCCATATACACGGGGGCATAACACCGGGGAGCTGTTTTTT.

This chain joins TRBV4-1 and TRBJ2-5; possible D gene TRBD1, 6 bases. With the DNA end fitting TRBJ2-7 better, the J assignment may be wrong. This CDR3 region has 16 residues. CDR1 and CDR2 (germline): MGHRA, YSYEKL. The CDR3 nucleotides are TGCGCCAGCAGCCAAGAAGGGCAGGGGAACTCCTACGAGCAGTACTTC. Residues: CASSQEGQGNSYEQYF.

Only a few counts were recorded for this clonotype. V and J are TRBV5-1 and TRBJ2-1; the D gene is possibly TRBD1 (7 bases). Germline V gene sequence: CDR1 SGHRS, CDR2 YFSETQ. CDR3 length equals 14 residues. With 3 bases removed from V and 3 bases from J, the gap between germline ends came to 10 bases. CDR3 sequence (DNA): TGCGCCAGCAGCTCGCAGGGGGGCTACAATGAGCAGTTCTTC. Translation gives CASSSQGGYNEQFF.

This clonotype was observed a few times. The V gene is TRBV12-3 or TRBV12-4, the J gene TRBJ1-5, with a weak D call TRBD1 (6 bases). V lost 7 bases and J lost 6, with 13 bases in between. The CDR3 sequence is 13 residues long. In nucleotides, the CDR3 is TGTGCCAGCAATGCAGGGGTGAGTCAGCCCCAGCATTTT. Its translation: CASNAGVSQPQHF.

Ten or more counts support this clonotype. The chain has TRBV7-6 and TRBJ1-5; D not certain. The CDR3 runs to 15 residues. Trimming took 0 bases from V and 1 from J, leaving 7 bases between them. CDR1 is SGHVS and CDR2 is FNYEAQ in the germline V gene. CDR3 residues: CASSLAPSSNQPQHF. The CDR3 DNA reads TGTGCCAGCAGCTTAGCGCCATCCAGCAATCAGCCCCAGCATTTT.